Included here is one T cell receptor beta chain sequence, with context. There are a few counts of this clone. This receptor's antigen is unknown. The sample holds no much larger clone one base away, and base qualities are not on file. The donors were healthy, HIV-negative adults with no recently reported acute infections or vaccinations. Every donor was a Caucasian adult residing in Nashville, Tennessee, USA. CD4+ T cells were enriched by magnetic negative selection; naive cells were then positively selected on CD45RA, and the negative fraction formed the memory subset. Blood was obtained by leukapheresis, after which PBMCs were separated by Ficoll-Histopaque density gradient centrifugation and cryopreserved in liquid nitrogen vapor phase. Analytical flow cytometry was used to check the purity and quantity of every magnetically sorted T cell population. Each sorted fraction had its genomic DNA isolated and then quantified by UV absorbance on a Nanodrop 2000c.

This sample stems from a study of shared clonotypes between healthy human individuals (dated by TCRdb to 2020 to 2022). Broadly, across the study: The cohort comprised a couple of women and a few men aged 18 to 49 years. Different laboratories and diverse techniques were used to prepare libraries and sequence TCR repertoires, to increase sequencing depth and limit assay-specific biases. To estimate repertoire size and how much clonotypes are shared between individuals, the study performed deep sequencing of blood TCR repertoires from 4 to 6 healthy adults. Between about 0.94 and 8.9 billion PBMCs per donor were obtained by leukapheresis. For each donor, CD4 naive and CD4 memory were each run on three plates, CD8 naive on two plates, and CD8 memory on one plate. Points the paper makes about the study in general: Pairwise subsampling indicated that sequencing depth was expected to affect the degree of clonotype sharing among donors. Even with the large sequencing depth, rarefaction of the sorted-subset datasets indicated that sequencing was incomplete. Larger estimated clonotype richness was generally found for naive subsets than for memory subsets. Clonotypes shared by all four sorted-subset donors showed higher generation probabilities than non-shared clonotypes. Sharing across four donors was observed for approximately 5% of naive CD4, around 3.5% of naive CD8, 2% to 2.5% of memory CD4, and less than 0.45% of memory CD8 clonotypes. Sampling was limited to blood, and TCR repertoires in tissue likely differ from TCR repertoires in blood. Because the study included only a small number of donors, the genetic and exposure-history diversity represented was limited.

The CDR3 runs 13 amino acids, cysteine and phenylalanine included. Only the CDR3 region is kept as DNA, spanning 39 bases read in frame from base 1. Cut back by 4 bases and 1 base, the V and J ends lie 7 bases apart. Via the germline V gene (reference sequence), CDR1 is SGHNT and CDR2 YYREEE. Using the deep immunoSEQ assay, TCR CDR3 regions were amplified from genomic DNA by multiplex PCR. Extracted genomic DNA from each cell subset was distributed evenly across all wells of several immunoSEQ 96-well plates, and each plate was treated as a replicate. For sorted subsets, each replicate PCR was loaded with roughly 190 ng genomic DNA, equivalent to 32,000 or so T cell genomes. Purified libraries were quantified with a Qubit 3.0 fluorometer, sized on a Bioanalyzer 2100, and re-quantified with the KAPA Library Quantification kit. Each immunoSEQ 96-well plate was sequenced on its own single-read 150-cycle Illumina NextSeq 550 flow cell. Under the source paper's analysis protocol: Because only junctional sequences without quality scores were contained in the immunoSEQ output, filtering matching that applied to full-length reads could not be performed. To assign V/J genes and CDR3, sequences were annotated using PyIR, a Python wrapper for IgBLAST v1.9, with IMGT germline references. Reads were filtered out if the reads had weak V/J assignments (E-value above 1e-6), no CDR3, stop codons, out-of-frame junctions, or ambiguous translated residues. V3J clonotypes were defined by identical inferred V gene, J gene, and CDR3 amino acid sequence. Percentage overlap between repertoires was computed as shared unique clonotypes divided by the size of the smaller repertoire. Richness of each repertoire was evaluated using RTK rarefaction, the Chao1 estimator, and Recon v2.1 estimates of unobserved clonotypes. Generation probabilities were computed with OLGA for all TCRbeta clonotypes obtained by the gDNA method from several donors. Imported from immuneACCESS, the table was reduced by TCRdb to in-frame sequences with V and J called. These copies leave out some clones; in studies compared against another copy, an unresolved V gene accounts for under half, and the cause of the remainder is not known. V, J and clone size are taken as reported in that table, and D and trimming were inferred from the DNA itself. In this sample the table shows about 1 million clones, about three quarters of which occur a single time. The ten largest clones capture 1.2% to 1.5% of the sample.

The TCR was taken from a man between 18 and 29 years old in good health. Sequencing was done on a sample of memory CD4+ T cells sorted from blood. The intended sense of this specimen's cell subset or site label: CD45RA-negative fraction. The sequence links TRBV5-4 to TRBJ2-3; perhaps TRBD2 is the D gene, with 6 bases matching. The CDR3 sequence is CASSGGGTDTQYF. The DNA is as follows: TGTGCCAGCAGCGGCGGGGGCACAGATACGCAGTATTTT.